Shown below are 31 T cell receptor beta chains from a single sample sequenced in a study of T cell responses to AZD1222 COVID-19 vaccine. Assay: immunoSEQ multiplex PCR; the TCRdb copy retains only in-frame clones and omits some. Of 150,000 to 200,000 clones in the sample, 85% to 90% are singletons; the top ten hold under 8%. The material was peripheral blood, obtained on day 0 of AZD1222 vaccination. The receptors come from an adult in good health.

The rearrangement links TRBV28 to TRBJ2-3; D not resolved. The CDR3 spans 13 residues. Trimming shortened V by 3 bases and J by 3 bases, and 7 bases separated the two germline ends. Per germline, CDR1 MDHEN and CDR2 SYDVKM. The CDR3 is CASSFLITDTQYF. DNA for the CDR3: TGTGCCAGCAGTTTCCTAATTACAGATACGCAGTATTTT. The full variable domain, its missing parts supplied by reference TRBV28 and TRBJ2-3, is DVKVTQSSRYLVKRTGEKVFLECVQDMDHENMFWYRQDPGLGLRLIYFSYDVKMKEKGDIPEGYSVSREKKERFSLILESASTNQTSMYLCASSFLITDTQYFGPGTRLTVL.

The rearrangement joins TRBV5-1 to TRBJ2-6; D gene ambiguous. The CDR3 consists of 17 residues. CDR1 is SGHRS, CDR2 YFSETQ, per germline. The germline V and J ends were trimmed by 0 bases and 2 bases, with 12 bases remaining between them. The CDR3: CASSLDRLVAGANVLTF. CDR3 sequence (DNA): TGCGCCAGCAGCTTGGATCGGCTGGTGGCTGGGGCCAACGTCCTGACTTTC.

About this clone itself: A read error may produce the germline difference seen at one junction end. The chain is built from TRBV6-1 and TRBJ2-3; 7 bases match TRBD2. CDR1 is MNHNS and CDR2 is SASEGT in the germline V gene. The CDR3 is 11 amino acids. The CDR3 DNA follows: TGTGCCAGCAGTGAAGGCCGGACTAGGTTTTTT. Amino acid sequence: CASSEGRTRFF.

The CDR3 DNA follows: TGTGCCAGCAGTGAAGCGGGACTATTTGACACCGGGGAGCTGTTTTTT. Protein: CASSEAGLFDTGELFF. The chain joins TRBV6-1 to TRBJ2-2, with 7 nucleotides matching TRBD2. There are 16 residues in the CDR3. Germline CDR1 reads MNHNS; CDR2 reads SASEGT. J was trimmed by 3 bases and V by 0 bases; bases with no gene match: 4.

J is TRBJ2-6 and V is TRBV9, with a possible D match to TRBD2 (5 bases). V gave up 0 bases and J gave up 4 bases, with 8 bases separating them. CDR3 size: 15 residues. Germline V gene lookup returns CDR1 SGDLS and CDR2 YYNGEE. CDR3 sequence (DNA): TGTGCCAGCAGCGTAGGAGGCGGGGGGGCCAACGTCCTGACTTTC. Its protein is CASSVGGGGANVLTF.

This clone appeared a single time. The chain couples TRBV9 to TRBJ1-1, with D perhaps TRBD1 (5 bases). The CDR3 contains 16 residues. Trimming pared 0 bases from V and 2 bases from J, leaving 14 bases between. Germline loops: CDR1 SGDLS, CDR2 YYNGEE. CDR3 in amino acids: CASSVAPQGGNTEAFF. CDR3 sequence (DNA): TGTGCCAGCAGCGTAGCTCCTCAGGGCGGTAACACTGAAGCTTTCTTT.

On this clone: One junction end disagrees with the germline gene, perhaps due to a read error. V gene TRBV7-7 combines with J gene TRBJ2-5, with D perhaps matching TRBD2 (6 bases). CDR1 is SSHAT and CDR2 is FNYEAQ in the germline V gene (reference sequence). This CDR3 spans 14 amino acids. The CDR3 DNA reads as TGTGCTAGCAGCTTTCGAGCCCGGGGGGAGACCCAGTACTTC. Protein: CASSFRARGETQYF.

The V call is TRBV28, the J call TRBJ2-2, with D possibly matching TRBD2 (6 bases). The germline V gene encodes CDR1 MDHEN and CDR2 SYDVKM. The V end lost 6 bases, the J end lost 3 bases, and 14 bases lay between the germline ends. The CDR3 is 15 amino acids. The CDR3 sequence: CASSNPGLDTGELFF. As DNA, the CDR3 is TGTGCCAGCAGCAATCCGGGACTGGACACCGGGGAGCTGTTTTTT.

The rearrangement uses TRBV6-1 and TRBJ2-2, with 9 bases identical to TRBD1. The germline CDR1 and CDR2 sequences are MNHNS and SASEGT. Germline trimming cut 7 bases from V and 8 bases from J; bases unmatched to any gene: 11. The CDR3 has 15 residues. In DNA, the CDR3 is TGTGCCAGCAAGGGGACAGGGAATTTCGGGGGGGAGCTGTTTTTT. Its protein is CASKGTGNFGGELFF.

The chain combines TRBV3-1 (or the pseudogene TRBV3-2) with TRBJ1-2; D is unclear. Trimming shortened V by 1 base and J by 0 bases, and 12 bases separated the two germline ends. The CDR3 runs 16 residues. From germline, CDR1 is LGHDT and CDR2 YNNKEL (reference sequence). The CDR3 here is CASSQASGGSNYGYTF. The CDR3 coding sequence is TGTGCCAGCAGCCAAGCGTCGGGCGGTTCTAACTATGGCTACACCTTC.

The chain has TRBV7-9 and TRBJ1-2; D is perhaps TRBD1 (6 bases). The CDR3 has 14 amino acids. Trimming removed 0 bases from V and 6 bases from J, with 11 bases in between. Germline loops: CDR1 SEHNR, CDR2 FQNEAQ (reference sequence). The CDR3 spells CASSLARAGDGYTF. The CDR3 bases are TGTGCCAGCAGCTTAGCGCGGGCAGGGGATGGCTACACCTTC.

J is TRBJ1-5 and V is TRBV18, with TRBD1 matching 9 bases. Per the germline V gene, CDR1 is KGHSH and CDR2 is LQKENI. The CDR3 loop spans 16 amino acids. The V gene end was trimmed by 3 bases and the J gene end by 6 bases; junction bases not matched to a gene: 9. Here the CDR3 reads CASSPRTGGAVQPQHF. CDR3 nucleotide sequence: TGTGCCAGCTCACCGCGAACAGGGGGCGCGGTTCAGCCCCAGCATTTT.

The CDR3 sequence: CASRTRVAGELFF. CDR3 DNA sequence: TGTGCCAGCAGAACCAGGGTAGCCGGGGAGCTGTTTTTT. This chain links TRBV7-9 with TRBJ2-2; maybe TRBD1 (5 bases). CDR3 length: 13 residues. Per germline, CDR1 SEHNR and CDR2 FQNEAQ (reference sequence). The germline V and J ends were trimmed by 6 bases and 6 bases, with 11 bases remaining between them.

V is TRBV27 and J is TRBJ2-1; possible D gene TRBD2, 5 bases. This CDR3 region has 12 residues. Germline-derived CDR1 and CDR2 are MNHEY and SMNVEV (reference sequence). V was shortened by 5 bases and J by 8 bases, with 10 bases between the two germline ends. CDR3 in DNA: TGTGCCAGCAGTACCTTAGCGTATGAGCAGTTCTTC. It is translated as CASSTLAYEQFF.

The chain combines TRBV11-2 with TRBJ1-6, with D unresolved. Looked up from germline, CDR1 is SGHAT and CDR2 is FQNNGV. The CDR3 length is 15 residues. Trimming took off 1 base at V and 5 bases at J, with 9 bases between the two ends. The CDR3 DNA follows: TGTGCCAGCAGCTTAGCGGCAGACCATAATTCACCCCTCCACTTT. Translated: CASSLAADHNSPLHF.

The V gene is TRBV4-2, the J gene TRBJ2-3; TRBD2 matches 8 bases. Germline CDR1 is LGHNA and CDR2 is YNFKEQ. This CDR3 has 16 amino acids. V lost 1 base to trimming and J lost 3 bases; unmatched junction nucleotides: 6. The CDR3 coding sequence is TGTGCCAGCAGCCAAGTCTTCCGGGAGGGTACAGATACGCAGTATTTT. Translated: CASSQVFREGTDTQYF.

The rearrangement joins TRBV11-2 to TRBJ2-1; tentatively, D is TRBD2 (5 bases). This CDR3 has 17 amino acids. Germline CDR1 reads SGHAT; CDR2 reads FQNNGV. V lost 4 bases, J lost 7 bases, and 23 bases lay in between. Here the CDR3 reads CASSSSIRVWVANEQFF. CDR3 nucleotide sequence: TGTGCCAGCAGCTCCTCAATAAGGGTTTGGGTAGCGAATGAGCAGTTCTTC.

The J gene is TRBJ2-6, the V gene TRBV12-3 or TRBV12-4; D remains unclear. Deletions cut 8 bases from V and 0 bases from J, with 2 bases between. There are 12 residues in the CDR3. The CDR3 spells CASSSGANVLTF. The CDR3 DNA sequence: TGTGCCAGCTCCTCTGGGGCCAACGTCCTGACTTTC.

CDR3 region: CASSYGSAVTDTQYF. The DNA for the CDR3 is TGTGCCAGCAGTTACGGTTCGGCTGTCACAGATACGCAGTATTTT. This chain uses TRBV6-6 with TRBJ2-3; D remains unclear. The CDR3 is made up of 15 amino acids. Trimming took off 2 bases at V and 2 bases at J, with 11 bases between the two ends. Germline V gene lookup returns CDR1 MNHNY and CDR2 SVGAGI (reference sequence).

The V gene is TRBV18, the J gene TRBJ2-6; 8 nucleotides line up with TRBD2. The CDR3 totals 17 residues. V shed 1 base and J 1 base; nucleotides not matched to a gene: 3. CDR1 is KGHSH and CDR2 is LQKENI in the germline V gene. The CDR3 protein is CASSPLAGISGANVLTF. The CDR3 DNA reads as TGTGCCAGCTCACCACTAGCGGGGATTTCTGGGGCCAACGTCCTGACTTTC.

A few counts support this clone. The CDR3 protein is CASSLEGQGRTPLHF. CDR3 in DNA: TGTGCCAGCAGTTTGGAAGGACAGGGAAGGACACCCCTCCACTTT. V and J are TRBV7-2 and TRBJ1-6; 8 bases map to TRBD1. There are 15 residues in the CDR3. Germline V CDR1 and CDR2: SGHTA, FQGNSA. The V gene end was trimmed by 6 bases and the J gene end by 11 bases; junction bases not matched to a gene: 12.

This chain links TRBV4-2 with TRBJ1-5; D may be TRBD1 (6 bases). This CDR3 comprises 16 residues. V lost 3 bases and J 5 bases, leaving 17 bases between the germline ends. Germline V gives CDR1 LGHNA, CDR2 YNFKEQ. This chain's CDR3 is CASSQEQKGGDQPQHF. The CDR3 DNA is TGTGCCAGCAGCCAGGAACAGAAGGGGGGGGATCAGCCCCAGCATTTT.

The chain joins TRBV7-3 to TRBJ1-2; 11 bases match TRBD1. V dropped 4 bases and J dropped 5; count of bases not matched to a gene: 15. Germline loops: CDR1 SGHTA, CDR2 FQGTGA. The CDR3 contains 18 residues. The CDR3 DNA reads TGTGCCAGCAGCTCTTCGGACAGGGGGCTCCGTGGAAGGTATGGCTACACCTTC. It specifies CASSSSDRGLRGRYGYTF. Drawing the rest from reference TRBV7-3 and TRBJ1-2, the complete variable domain is GAGVSQTPSNKVTEKGKYVELRCDPISGHTALYWYRQSLGQGPEFLIYFQGTGAADDSGLPNDRFFAVRPEGSVSTLKIQRTERGDSAVYLCASSSSDRGLRGRYGYTFGSGTRLTVV.

The chain links TRBV19 to TRBJ1-5; D possibly corresponds to TRBD1 (6 bases). Trimming shortened V by 7 bases and J by 5 bases, and 12 bases separated the two germline ends. In germline, CDR1 is LNHDA, CDR2 SQIVND (reference sequence). This CDR3 has 13 residues. The CDR3 here is CASKEGGHQPQHF. The CDR3 DNA follows: TGTGCCAGTAAGGAAGGGGGACATCAGCCCCAGCATTTT.

The chain joins TRBV11-1 to TRBJ1-5, with unresolved D. The CDR3 extends over 13 amino acids. Deletions cut 0 bases from V and 5 bases from J, with 5 bases between. The V gene's germline CDR1 is SGHAT and CDR2 FQDESV (reference sequence). The CDR3 bases are TGTGCCAGCAGCTTAGCGGGATATCAGCCCCAGCATTTT. Translation gives CASSLAGYQPQHF.

A single count supports this clone. The chain uses TRBV6-5 and TRBJ2-3, with 12 bases aligning to TRBD2. Germline CDR1 and CDR2: MNHEY and SVGAGI. This CDR3 spans 15 amino acids. The trim removed 4 bases at V and 6 bases at J, leaving 5 bases unmatched. CDR3: CASSSTSGGPDTQYF. Here the CDR3 DNA reads TGTGCCAGCAGTTCTACTAGCGGGGGGCCGGATACGCAGTATTTT.

The CDR3 loop is CASKGAIGSPLHF. As DNA, the CDR3 is TGTGCCAGCAAGGGAGCCATCGGATCACCCCTCCACTTT. The chain links TRBV2 to TRBJ1-6, with no clear D. The germline CDR1 and CDR2 sequences are SNHLY and FYNNEI. V lost 7 bases and J 10 bases, leaving 14 bases between the germline ends. The CDR3 contains 13 residues.

The genes are TRBV11-2 and TRBJ2-2; TRBD2 matches 8 bases. The CDR3 is 16 amino acids. The germline gives CDR1 SGHAT, CDR2 FQNNGV. The junction had 10 bases not matched to a gene; V was cut back by 10 bases and J by 0 bases. Here the CDR3 DNA reads TGTGCCACCAACGTAGGCGGGAGGTCGAACACCGGGGAGCTGTTTTTT. Protein sequence: CATNVGGRSNTGELFF.

This chain uses TRBV15 with TRBJ2-3; 9 bases align to TRBD2. CDR3 length: 17 residues. The germline V gene has CDR1 LNHNV and CDR2 YYDKDF (reference sequence). V lost 1 base and J lost 6; bases outside the gene matches: 11. The CDR3: CATSRGGTSSLLDTQYF. CDR3 nucleotides: TGTGCCACCAGCAGAGGGGGGACTAGCTCCCTCCTGGATACGCAGTATTTT.

This rearrangement joins TRBV4-2 to TRBJ1-6, with D possibly being TRBD1 (6 bases). Germline V gene sequence: CDR1 LGHNA, CDR2 YNFKEQ. There are 16 residues in the CDR3. V was clipped by 1 base and J by 7 bases, with 14 bases between them. The CDR3 DNA sequence: TGTGCCAGCAGCCAAGCGGGGGCGGCCGGGAATTCACCCCTCCACTTT. Translated: CASSQAGAAGNSPLHF.

This clone occurred a few times. The same CDR3 arises from other DNA sequences in this sample as well. The chain joins TRBV3-1 (or the pseudogene TRBV3-2) to TRBJ1-6, with unresolved D. The CDR3 has 13 amino acids. The V and J ends lost 1 base and 8 bases respectively, with 6 bases between them. Germline lookup yields CDR1 LGHDT and CDR2 YNNKEL (reference sequence). CDR3 sequence: CASSQARDSPLHF. CDR3 bases: TGTGCCAGCAGCCAAGCGAGGGATTCACCCCTCCACTTT.